This T cell receptor (beta chain) was retrieved from a study of PD-1 blockade in mismatch repair-deficient tumors (dated 2017 in TCRdb). About the investigation overall: Between September 2013 and September 2016, the trial enrolled roughly 86 consecutive patients with more than nine types of mismatch repair-deficient cancer, all of whom had received prior treatment and were progressing. Tumor-associated T cell clones were tracked in the peripheral blood of patients responding to PD-1 blockade by deep sequencing of TCR CDR3 regions. On the study overall, not on this receptor specifically: After pembrolizumab, tumor-resident clones, which were often undetectable in blood before treatment, expanded rapidly and then contracted, generally ahead of radiologic responses.

The protocol used for the library was the immunoSEQ multiplex PCR assay. TCRdb stores this immuneACCESS table with in-frame sequences only. Part of the clones is absent; in the studies checked, under half of the shortfall reflects unresolved V genes, and no reason is known for the rest. This sample comprises 40,000 to 60,000 clones, about 84% of them detected only once. Roughly 8% of the sample is held by the ten biggest clonotypes. For each enrolled patient, mismatch repair deficiency was established using either polymerase chain reaction or immunohistochemistry. TCR sequencing was performed for a few patients who responded to pembrolizumab therapy. The phase II trial prospectively tested pembrolizumab PD-1 blockade in advanced mismatch repair-deficient cancers regardless of tissue of origin. Peripheral blood T cell samples were serially collected before and at multiple times after PD-1 blockade was started. Blood sampling times were reported as weeks after the first pembrolizumab dose.

Cut back by 7 bases and 4 bases, the V and J ends lie 17 bases apart. The germline V gene encodes CDR1 MNHEY and CDR2 SMNVEV (reference sequence). The CDR3 measures 15 amino acids from cysteine to phenylalanine. The DNA shown is the 45-base CDR3, in frame from base 1. As concerns this clone: Its antigen is unknown. No much larger clone exists at a distance of one base, and base qualities are not known.

Sequencing used peripheral blood, obtained more than 19 weeks after starting pembrolizumab. The chain is encoded by TRBV27 joined to TRBJ2-1, with the D call perhaps TRBD1 or TRBD2, as 6 bases match in each case. The origin of this receptor is an adult with mismatch repair-deficient cancer. CDR3 reads: CASTSGGGLYNEQFF. The sequence in DNA is TGTGCCAGCACATCGGGTGGGGGGCTGTACAATGAGCAGTTCTTC.